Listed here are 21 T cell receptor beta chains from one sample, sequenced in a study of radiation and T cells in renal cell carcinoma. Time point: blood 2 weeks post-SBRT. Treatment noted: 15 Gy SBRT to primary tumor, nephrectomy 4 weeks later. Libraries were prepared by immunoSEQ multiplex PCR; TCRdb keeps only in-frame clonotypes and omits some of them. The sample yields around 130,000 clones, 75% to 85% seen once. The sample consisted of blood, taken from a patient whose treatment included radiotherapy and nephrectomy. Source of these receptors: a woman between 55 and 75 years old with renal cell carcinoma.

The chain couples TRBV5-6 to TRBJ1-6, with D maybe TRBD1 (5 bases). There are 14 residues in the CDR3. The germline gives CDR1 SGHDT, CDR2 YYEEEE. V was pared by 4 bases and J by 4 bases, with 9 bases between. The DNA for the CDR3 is TGTGCCAGCAGCCATAGACAGTATAATTCACCCCTCCACTTT. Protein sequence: CASSHRQYNSPLHF.

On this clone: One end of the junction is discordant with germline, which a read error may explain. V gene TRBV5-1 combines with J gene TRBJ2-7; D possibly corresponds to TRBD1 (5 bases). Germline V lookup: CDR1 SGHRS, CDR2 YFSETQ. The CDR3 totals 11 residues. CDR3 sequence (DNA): TGCGCCAGCACCTTGGACATCGAGCAGTACTTC. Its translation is CASTLDIEQYF.

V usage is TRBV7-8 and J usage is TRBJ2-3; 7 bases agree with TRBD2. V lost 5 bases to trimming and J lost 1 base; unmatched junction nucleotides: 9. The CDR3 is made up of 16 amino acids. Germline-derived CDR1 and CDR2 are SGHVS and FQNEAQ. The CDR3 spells CASSRTPGGGTDTQYF. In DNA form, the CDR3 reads TGTGCCAGCAGCCGAACCCCGGGGGGTGGCACAGATACGCAGTATTTT.

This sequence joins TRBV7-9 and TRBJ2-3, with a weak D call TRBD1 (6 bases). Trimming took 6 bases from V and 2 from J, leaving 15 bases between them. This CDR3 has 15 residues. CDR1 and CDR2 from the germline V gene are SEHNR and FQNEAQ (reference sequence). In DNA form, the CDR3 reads TGTGCCAGCAGTCAACTTTGGGACAACACAGATACGCAGTATTTT. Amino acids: CASSQLWDNTDTQYF.

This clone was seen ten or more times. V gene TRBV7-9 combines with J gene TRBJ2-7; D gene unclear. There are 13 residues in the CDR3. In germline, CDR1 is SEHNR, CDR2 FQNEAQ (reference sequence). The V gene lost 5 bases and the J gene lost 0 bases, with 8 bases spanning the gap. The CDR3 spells CASSPDTSYEQYF. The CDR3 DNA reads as TGTGCCAGCAGCCCCGACACCTCCTACGAGCAGTACTTC.

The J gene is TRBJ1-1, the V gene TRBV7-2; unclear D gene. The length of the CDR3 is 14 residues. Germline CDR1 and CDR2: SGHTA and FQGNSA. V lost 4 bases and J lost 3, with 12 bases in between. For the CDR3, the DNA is TGTGCCAGCAGCTCCCTCGGGTGGTACACTGAAGCTTTCTTT. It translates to CASSSLGWYTEAFF.

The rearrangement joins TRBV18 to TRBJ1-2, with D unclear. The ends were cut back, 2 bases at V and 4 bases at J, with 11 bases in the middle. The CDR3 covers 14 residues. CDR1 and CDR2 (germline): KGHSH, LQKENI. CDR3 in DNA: TGTGCCAGCTCACCAGGTCAGCAAGTCTATGGCTACACCTTC. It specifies CASSPGQQVYGYTF.

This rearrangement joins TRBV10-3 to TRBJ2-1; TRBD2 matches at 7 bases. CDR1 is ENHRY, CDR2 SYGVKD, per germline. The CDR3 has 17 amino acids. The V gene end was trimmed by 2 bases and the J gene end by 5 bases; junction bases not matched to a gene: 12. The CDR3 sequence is CAISEQGNRDYNNEQFF. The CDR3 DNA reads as TGTGCCATCAGTGAGCAGGGAAACCGGGACTATAACAATGAGCAGTTCTTC.

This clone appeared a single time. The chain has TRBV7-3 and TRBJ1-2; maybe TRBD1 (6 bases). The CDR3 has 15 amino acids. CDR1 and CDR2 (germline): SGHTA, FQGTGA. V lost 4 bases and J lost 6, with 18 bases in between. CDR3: CASSYFPGTSDGYTF. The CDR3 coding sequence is TGTGCCAGCAGCTATTTTCCCGGGACATCTGATGGCTACACCTTC. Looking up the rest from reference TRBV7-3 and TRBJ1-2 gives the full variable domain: GAGVSQTPSNKVTEKGKYVELRCDPISGHTALYWYRQSLGQGPEFLIYFQGTGAADDSGLPNDRFFAVRPEGSVSTLKIQRTERGDSAVYLCASSYFPGTSDGYTFGSGTRLTVV.

As DNA, the CDR3 is TGTGCCAGCAGTAATAATCCGGCGTATACGCAGTATTTT. It encodes CASSNNPAYTQYF. V usage is TRBV28 and J usage is TRBJ2-3; D remains unclear. Trimming took off 5 bases at V and 7 bases at J, with 13 bases between the two ends. Germline V gene lookup returns CDR1 MDHEN and CDR2 SYDVKM. CDR3 length equals 13 residues.

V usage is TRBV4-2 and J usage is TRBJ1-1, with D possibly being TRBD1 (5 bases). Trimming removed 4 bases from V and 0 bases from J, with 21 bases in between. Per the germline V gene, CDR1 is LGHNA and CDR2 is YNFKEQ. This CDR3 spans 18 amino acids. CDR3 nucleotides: TGTGCCAGCAGCCGACCTGGACTTGACAGACTCATGAACACTGAAGCTTTCTTT. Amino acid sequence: CASSRPGLDRLMNTEAFF.

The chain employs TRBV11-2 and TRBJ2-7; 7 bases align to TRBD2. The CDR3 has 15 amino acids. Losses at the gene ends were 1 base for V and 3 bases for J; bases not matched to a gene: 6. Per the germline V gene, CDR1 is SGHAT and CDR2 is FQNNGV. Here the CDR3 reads CASSLGGGPNYEQYF. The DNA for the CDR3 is TGTGCCAGCAGCTTAGGGGGGGGACCCAACTACGAGCAGTACTTC.

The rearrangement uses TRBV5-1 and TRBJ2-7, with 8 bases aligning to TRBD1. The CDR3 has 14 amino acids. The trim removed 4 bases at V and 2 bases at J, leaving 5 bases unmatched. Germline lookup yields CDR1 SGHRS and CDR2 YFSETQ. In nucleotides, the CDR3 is TGCGCCAGCAGCGCTACAGGGGGGCCCTACGAGCAGTACTTC. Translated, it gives CASSATGGPYEQYF.

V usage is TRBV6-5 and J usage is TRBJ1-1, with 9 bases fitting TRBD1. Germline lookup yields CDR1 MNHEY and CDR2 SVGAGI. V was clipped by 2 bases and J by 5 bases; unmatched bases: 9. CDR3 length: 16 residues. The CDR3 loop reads CASSYPSDRGYTEAFF. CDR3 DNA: TGTGCCAGCAGTTACCCATCGGACAGGGGATATACTGAAGCTTTCTTT.

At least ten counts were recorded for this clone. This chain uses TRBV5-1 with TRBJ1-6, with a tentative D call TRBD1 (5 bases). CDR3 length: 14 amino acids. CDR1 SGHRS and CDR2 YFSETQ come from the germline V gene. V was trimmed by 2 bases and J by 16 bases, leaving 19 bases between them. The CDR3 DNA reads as TGCGCCAGCAGCTTCCGGGACTCCCTGGCCGGGCTCCACTTT. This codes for CASSFRDSLAGLHF.

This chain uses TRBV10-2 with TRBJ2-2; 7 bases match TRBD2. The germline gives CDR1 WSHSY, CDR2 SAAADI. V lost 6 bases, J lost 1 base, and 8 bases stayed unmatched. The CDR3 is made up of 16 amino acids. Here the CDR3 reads CASRVPAGVNTGELFF. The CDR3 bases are TGCGCCAGCAGAGTACCGGCGGGGGTGAACACCGGGGAGCTGTTTTTT.

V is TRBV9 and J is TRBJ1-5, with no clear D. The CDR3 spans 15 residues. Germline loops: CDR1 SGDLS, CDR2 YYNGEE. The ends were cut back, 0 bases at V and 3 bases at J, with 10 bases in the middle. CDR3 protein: CASSVDPINNQPQHF. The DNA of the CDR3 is TGTGCCAGCAGCGTAGACCCTATTAACAATCAGCCCCAGCATTTT.

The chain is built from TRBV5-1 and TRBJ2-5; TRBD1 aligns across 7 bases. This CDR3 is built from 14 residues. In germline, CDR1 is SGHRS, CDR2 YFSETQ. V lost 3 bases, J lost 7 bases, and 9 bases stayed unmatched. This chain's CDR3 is CASSSGTATGTQYF. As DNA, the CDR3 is TGCGCCAGCAGCTCCGGGACAGCTACCGGGACCCAGTACTTC. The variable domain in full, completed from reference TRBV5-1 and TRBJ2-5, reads KAGVTQTPRYLIKTRGQQVTLSCSPISGHRSVSWYQQTPGQGLQFLFEYFSETQRNKGNFPGRFSGRQFSNSRSEMNVSTLELGDSALYLCASSSGTATGTQYFGPGTRLLVL.

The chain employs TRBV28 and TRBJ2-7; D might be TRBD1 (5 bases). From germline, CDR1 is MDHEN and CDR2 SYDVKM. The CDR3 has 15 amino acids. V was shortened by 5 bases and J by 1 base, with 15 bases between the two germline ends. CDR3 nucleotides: TGTGCCAGCAGTCACACCCTCAGGGTGTCCTACGAGCAGTACTTC. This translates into CASSHTLRVSYEQYF.

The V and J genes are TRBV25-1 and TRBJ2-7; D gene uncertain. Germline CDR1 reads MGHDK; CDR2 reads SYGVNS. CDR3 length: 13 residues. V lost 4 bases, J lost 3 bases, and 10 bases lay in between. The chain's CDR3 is CASSGDTFYEQYF. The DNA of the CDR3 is TGTGCCAGCAGTGGTGACACCTTCTACGAGCAGTACTTC.

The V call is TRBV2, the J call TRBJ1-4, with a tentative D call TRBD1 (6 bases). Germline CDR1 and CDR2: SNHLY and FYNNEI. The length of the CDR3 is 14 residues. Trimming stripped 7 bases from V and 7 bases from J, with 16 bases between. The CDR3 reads CASNSQGRLEKLFF. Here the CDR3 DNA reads TGTGCCAGCAATTCCCAGGGGCGCCTTGAAAAACTGTTTTTT.